This T cell receptor (beta chain) was captured by sequencing in a study of tumor-infiltrating lymphocytes in primary liver carcinoma. Study as a whole: Primary liver carcinoma in the patients was surgically resected.

The study extracted blood RNA from unsorted whole blood and also extracted germline DNA. cDNA specific to TCR beta was made from approximately 500 ng of total RNA, with a constant-region primer employed for priming. The TCR beta library was amplified through three nested multiplex PCR rounds in a modified ARM-PCR procedure. Running 10 cycles apiece, the first two PCR rounds relied on TRBV1-TRBV30 forward primers together with a C-beta reverse primer. TCRdb ran MiXCR on the multiplex PCR reads and lists one entry per CDR3 protein. The sample has some 320,000 distinct CDR3 sequences, about 60% seen once. The CDR3 spans 10 residues.

The sequence was collected from a middle-aged man with primary liver carcinoma and hepatitis B virus infection. What was sequenced was peripheral blood. The genes are TRBV21-1 and TRBJ2-7. TRBV21-1 constitutes a pseudogene. The chain's CDR3 is CASSKVGVYF. CDR3 nucleotide sequence: TGTGCCAGCAGCAAAGTTGGAGTGTACTTC.